The present TCR beta chain was sequenced within a study of tacrolimus-resistant gene-edited T cells for transplant recipients (dated by TCRdb to about 2020). Notes on the research overall: Using TCRbeta sequencing, clonality and clone numbers were compared between expanded FKBP12 knockout and unedited CMV-specific T cell products. As a safety check, repertoire sequencing was used to rule out clonal outgrowth driven by transformation after gene editing. Sequencing covered a couple of donors, and each donor provided one unedited and one FKBP12 knockout CMV-specific T cell product. Study-wide conclusions, independent of this receptor: Between donors, the repertoires had no Morisita similarity, whereas knockout and unedited products from the same donor showed high similarity. It was concluded by the authors that the TCRbeta repertoire was not drastically skewed by gene editing and that excessive clonal expansion was not caused by gene editing. The repertoire comparisons shown in Figure 5 were based on n = 2. Clonality, top-10 clone read coverage, and total clone numbers were comparable between knockout and unedited products.

PBMCs were stimulated for under seven hours with overlapping CMV pp65 and IE-1 peptide pools before enrichment with an IFNgamma secretion assay kit. In parallel, unmodified control products were expanded but never went through electroporation. After enrichment, the CMV-specific T cells were expanded in culture with recombinant human IL-7 and IL-15. Before cryopreservation, T cell products were cultured for about three weeks. After activation, CMV-specific T cells were enriched from PBMCs based on IFNgamma secretion. There are 14 amino acids in the CDR3, from cysteine to phenylalanine inclusive. Only the CDR3 portion is preserved as DNA: 42 bases, with reading frame beginning at the first base. CDR1 and CDR2, looked up from the germline V gene (reference sequence), are LGHDT and YNNKEL. V drops 4 bases and J drops 7 bases, leaving 16 bases in between. This clone is termed medium-sized (0.01 to 0.1%). No much larger clonotype is one base removed from it; base qualities were not supplied.

Genomic DNA was used for TCRbeta sequencing, which was performed through the immunoSEQ service. The paper's processing steps were these. The repertoires were analyzed in immunoSEQ ANALYZER 3.0, which was used to calculate Morisita similarity, clonality, top-10 clone coverage and total clone counts. Clonality was scaled so that 1 meant monoclonal and lower values meant more diverse products. TCRdb's version of the immuneACCESS table is confined to in-frame rearrangements and falls short of the full clone set. An unresolved V gene accounts for under half of the shortfall where checked; the remainder is of unknown origin. That table gives V, J and clone size, and the DNA gave D and trimming. The sample table records about 720 clones; about 46% of these occur just once. Around 87% of the sample is taken by the ten largest.

The source is a human donor in good health, a blood donor. The source material was a CMV-specific product grown in culture. The cell subset or site label on this specimen signifies: expanded CMV-specific T cell product isolated by IFNgamma secretion after CMV peptide stimulation. The chain uses TRBV3-1 (or the pseudogene TRBV3-2) and TRBJ1-1; no confident D gene assignment can be made. The nucleotides read TGTGCCAGCAGCCGAACGCGGGCCTTTCTTGAAGCTTTCTTT. Its translation reads: CASSRTRAFLEAFF.